This T cell receptor beta chain was observed in a study of blood T cells in healthy people across ages. Points from the study as a whole: Higher diversity, along with more naive CD4+ cells, distinguished long-lived donors from aged donors.

This clonotype showed up just a few times. Its antigen is not identified. Through a sample-barcoded 5' primer and a J-beta primer mix, a second PCR was run for about 6 to 11 cycles. Using its own MiXCR run on the 5' RACE reads, TCRdb lists one record per CDR3 protein. Found here are over a million distinct CDR3 sequences, 40% to 55% of them singletons; the top ten hold approximately 20%. Extraction of total RNA produced a minimum of 5.5 micrograms from each sample. Sequenced sample: blood. This TCR was recovered from a woman aged 55-75 years in good health.

The CDR3 region is CASRLTSGIYNEQYF. DNA of the CDR3: TGTGCCAGCAGGTTGACTAGCGGGATCTACAATGAGCAGTACTTC. The chain has TRBV6-5 and TRBJ2-1; the match to TRBD2 covers 11 bases. The better agreement between TRBJ2-7 and the DNA end casts doubt on the J call. This CDR3 has 15 residues. Germline-derived CDR1 and CDR2 are MNHEY and SVGAGI.